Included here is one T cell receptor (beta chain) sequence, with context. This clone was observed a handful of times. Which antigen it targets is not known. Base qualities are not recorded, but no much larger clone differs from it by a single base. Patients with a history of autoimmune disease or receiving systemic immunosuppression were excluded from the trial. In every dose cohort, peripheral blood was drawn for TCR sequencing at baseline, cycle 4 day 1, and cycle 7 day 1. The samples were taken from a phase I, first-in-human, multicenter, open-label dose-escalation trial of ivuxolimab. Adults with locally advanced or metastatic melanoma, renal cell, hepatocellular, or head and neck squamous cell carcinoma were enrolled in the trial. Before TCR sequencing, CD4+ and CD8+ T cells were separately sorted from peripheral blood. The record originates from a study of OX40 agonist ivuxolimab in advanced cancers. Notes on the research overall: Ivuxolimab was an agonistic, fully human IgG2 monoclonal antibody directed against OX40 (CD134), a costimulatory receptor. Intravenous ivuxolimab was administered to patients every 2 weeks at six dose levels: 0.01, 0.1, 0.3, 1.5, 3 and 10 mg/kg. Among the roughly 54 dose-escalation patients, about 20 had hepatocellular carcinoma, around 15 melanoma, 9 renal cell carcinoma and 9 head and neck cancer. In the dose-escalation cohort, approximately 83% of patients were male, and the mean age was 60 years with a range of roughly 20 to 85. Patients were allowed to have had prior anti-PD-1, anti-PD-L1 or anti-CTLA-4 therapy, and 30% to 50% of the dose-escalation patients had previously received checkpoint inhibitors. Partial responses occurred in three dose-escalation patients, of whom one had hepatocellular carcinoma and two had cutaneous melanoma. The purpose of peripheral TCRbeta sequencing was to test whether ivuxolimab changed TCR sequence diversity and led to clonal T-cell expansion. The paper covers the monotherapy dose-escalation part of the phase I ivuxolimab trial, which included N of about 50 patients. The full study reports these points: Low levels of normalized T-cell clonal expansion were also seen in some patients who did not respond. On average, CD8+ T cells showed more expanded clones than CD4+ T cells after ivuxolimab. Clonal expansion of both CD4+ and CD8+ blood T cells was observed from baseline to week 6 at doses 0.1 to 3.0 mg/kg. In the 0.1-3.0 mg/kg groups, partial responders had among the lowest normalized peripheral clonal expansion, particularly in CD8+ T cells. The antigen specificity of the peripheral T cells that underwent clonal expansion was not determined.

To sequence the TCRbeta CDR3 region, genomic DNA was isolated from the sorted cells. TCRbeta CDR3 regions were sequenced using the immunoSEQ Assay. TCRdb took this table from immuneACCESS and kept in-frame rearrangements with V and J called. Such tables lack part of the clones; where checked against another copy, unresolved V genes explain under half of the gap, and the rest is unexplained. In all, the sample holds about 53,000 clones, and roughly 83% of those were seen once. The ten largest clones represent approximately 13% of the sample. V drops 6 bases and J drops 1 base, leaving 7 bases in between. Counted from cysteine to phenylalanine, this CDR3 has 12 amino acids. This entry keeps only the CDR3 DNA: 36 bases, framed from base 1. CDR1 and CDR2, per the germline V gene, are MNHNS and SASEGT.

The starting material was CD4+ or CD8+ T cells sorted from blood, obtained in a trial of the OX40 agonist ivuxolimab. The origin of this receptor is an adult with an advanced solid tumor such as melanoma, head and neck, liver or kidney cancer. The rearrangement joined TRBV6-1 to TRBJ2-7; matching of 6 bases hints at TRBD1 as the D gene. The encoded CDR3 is CASRTGSYEQYF. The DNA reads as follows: TGTGCCAGCAGGACAGGTTCCTACGAGCAGTACTTC.